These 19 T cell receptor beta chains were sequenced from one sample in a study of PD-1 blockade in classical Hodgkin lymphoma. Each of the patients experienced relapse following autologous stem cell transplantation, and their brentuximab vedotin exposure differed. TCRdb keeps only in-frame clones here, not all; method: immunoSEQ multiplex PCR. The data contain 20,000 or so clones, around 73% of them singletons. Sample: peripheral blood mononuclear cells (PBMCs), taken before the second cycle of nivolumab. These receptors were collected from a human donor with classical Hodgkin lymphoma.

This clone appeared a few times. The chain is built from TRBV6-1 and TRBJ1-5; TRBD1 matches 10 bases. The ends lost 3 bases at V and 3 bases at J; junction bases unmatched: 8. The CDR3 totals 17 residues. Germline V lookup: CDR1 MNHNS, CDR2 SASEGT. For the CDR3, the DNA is TGTGCCAGCAGTGACCCAACCGGGACAGGGGACAATCAGCCCCAGCATTTT. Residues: CASSDPTGTGDNQPQHF.

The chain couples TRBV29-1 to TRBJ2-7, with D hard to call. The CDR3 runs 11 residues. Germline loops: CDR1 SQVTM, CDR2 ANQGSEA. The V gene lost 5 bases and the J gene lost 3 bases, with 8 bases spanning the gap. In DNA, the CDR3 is TGCAGCGTTCTTGGGGACTACGAGCAGTACTTC. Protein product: CSVLGDYEQYF.

CDR3 in amino acids: CASSATWAGQGRDTQYF. The CDR3 DNA is TGTGCCAGCAGCGCCACCTGGGCGGGACAGGGGCGGGATACGCAGTATTTT. This chain connects TRBV27 to TRBJ2-3, with 10 bases that match TRBD1. Germline V CDR1 and CDR2: MNHEY, SMNVEV (reference sequence). V lost 6 bases to trimming and J lost 6 bases; unmatched junction nucleotides: 15. The length of the CDR3 is 17 residues.

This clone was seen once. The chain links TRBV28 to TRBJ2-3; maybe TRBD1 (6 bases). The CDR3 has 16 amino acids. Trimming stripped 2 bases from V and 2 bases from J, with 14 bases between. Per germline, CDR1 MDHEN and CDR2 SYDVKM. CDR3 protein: CASSLKQGLNTDTQYF. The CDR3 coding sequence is TGTGCCAGCAGTTTAAAACAGGGTTTGAACACAGATACGCAGTATTTT.

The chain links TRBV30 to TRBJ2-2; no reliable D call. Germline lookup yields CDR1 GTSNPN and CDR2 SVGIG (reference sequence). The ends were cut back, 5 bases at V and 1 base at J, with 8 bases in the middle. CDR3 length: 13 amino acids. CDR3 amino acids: CAWDGLNTGELFF. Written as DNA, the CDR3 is TGTGCCTGGGACGGGTTGAACACCGGGGAGCTGTTTTTT.

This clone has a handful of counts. In nucleotides, the CDR3 is TGTGCCAGCAGCTTAGATCGGGTTAGCAATCAGCCCCAGCATTTT. Protein: CASSLDRVSNQPQHF. The chain employs TRBV7-8 and TRBJ1-5; D ambiguous. Trimming took off 1 base at V and 0 bases at J, with 7 bases between the two ends. Germline V gene lookup returns CDR1 SGHVS and CDR2 FQNEAQ. The CDR3 is 15 residues long.

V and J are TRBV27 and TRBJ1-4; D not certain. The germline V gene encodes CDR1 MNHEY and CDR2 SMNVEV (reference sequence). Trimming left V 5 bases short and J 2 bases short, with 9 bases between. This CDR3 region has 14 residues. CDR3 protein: CASSMWGTNEKLFF. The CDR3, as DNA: TGTGCCAGCAGTATGTGGGGTACTAATGAAAAACTGTTTTTT.

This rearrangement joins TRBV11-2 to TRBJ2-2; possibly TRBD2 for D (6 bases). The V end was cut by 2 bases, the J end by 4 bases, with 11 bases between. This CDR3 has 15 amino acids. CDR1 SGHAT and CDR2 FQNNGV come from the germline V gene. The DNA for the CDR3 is TGTGCCAGCAGCTTACTATCGGAGGGCACCGGGGAGCTGTTTTTT. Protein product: CASSLLSEGTGELFF.

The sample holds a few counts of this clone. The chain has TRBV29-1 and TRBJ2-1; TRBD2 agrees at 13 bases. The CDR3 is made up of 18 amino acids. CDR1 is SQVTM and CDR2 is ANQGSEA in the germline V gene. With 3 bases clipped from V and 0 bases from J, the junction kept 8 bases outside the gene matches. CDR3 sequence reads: CSVDFGGLAGISYNEQFF. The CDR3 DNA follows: TGCAGCGTTGATTTTGGGGGACTAGCGGGAATCTCCTACAATGAGCAGTTCTTC.

CDR3 sequence reads: CASSTSGLGVYGYTF. Here the CDR3 DNA reads TGTGCCAGTAGTACCAGCGGGTTGGGGGTATATGGCTACACCTTC. The chain joins TRBV19 to TRBJ1-2; D is possibly TRBD1 (5 bases). V dropped 4 bases and J dropped 5 bases, with 17 bases sitting between them. Per the germline V gene, CDR1 is LNHDA and CDR2 is SQIVND (reference sequence). The CDR3 spans 15 residues.

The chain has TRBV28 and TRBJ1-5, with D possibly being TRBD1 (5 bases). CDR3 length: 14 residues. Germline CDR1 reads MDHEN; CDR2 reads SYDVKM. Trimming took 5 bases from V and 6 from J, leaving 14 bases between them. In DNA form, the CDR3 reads TGTGCCAGCAGTGTCCCGGGGGGGAGTCAGCCCCAGCATTTT. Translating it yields CASSVPGGSQPQHF.

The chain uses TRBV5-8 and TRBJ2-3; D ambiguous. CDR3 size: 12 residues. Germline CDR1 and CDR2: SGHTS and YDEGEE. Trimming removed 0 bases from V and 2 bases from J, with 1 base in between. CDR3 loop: CASSLVTDTQYF. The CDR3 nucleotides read TGTGCCAGCAGCTTGGTCACAGATACGCAGTATTTT.

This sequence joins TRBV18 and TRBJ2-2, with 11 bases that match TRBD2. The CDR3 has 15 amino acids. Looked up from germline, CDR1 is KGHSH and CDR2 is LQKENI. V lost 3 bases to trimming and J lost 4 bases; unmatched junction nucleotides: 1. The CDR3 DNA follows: TGTGCCAGCTCACCCGGGACTAGCGGCACCGGGGAGCTGTTTTTT. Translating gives CASSPGTSGTGELFF.

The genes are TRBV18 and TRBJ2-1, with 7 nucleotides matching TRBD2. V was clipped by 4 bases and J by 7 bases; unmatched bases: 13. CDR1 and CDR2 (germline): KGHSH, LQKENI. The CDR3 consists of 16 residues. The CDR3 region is CASSLTSVLTGNEQFF. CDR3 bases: TGTGCCAGCTCACTCACTAGCGTATTAACGGGTAATGAGCAGTTCTTC.

CDR3 sequence reads: CASRFSETQYF. CDR3 DNA sequence: TGTGCCAGCAGATTTTCAGAGACCCAGTACTTC. This rearrangement joins TRBV7-6 to TRBJ2-5; no clear D gene. CDR1 and CDR2 (germline): SGHVS, FNYEAQ. The CDR3 is made up of 11 amino acids. Deletions cut 6 bases from V and 4 bases from J, with 6 bases between.

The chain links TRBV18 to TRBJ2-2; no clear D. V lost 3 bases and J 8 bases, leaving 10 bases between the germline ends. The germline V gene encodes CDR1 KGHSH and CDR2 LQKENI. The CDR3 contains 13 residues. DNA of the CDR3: TGTGCCAGCTCACCGGAAACAGATGGGGAGCTGTTTTTT. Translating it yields CASSPETDGELFF.

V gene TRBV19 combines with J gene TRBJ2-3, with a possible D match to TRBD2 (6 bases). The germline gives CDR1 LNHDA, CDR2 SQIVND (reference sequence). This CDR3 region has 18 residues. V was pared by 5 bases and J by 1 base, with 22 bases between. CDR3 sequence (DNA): TGTGCCAGTAGTCCGGTGGGGGGTGGACGGAGTGGCACAGATACGCAGTATTTT. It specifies CASSPVGGGRSGTDTQYF.

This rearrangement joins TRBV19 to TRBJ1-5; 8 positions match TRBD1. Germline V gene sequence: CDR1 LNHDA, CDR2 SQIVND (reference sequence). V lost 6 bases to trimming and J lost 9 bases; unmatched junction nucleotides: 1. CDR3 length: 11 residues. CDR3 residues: CASSDRGPQHF. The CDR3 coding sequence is TGTGCCAGTAGCGACAGGGGGCCCCAGCATTTT.

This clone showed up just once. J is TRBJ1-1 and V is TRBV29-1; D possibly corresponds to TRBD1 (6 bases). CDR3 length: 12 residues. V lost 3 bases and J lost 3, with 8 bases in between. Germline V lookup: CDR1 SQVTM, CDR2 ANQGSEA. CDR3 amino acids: CSVDHRDTEAFF. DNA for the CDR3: TGCAGCGTTGACCACAGGGACACTGAAGCTTTCTTT.